Each of the 3 T cell receptor beta chains below was sequenced from the same sample in a study of shared clonotypes between healthy human individuals. CD8 cells regarded as naive lacked CD45RO, were positively chosen for CCR7, and omitted terminally differentiated effector memory CD45RA+ cells. Method: immunoSEQ multiplex PCR; TCRdb's copy keeps in-frame clones and lacks some. Of roughly 2,000,000 clones in the sample, roughly 95% are singletons; the top ten hold 1.5% to 2%. The specimen sequenced was naive CD8+ T cells from PBMCs. Receptors originate from a man aged 18-30 years in good health. Some clones in this sample may be carry-over from other donors' samples.

The J gene is TRBJ1-2, the V gene TRBV5-4, with 7 bases matching TRBD1. There are 15 residues in the CDR3. Germline CDR1 is SGHNT and CDR2 is YYREEE (reference sequence). V lost 5 bases to trimming and J lost 6 bases; unmatched junction nucleotides: 13. Here the CDR3 reads CASSLLGQVVDGYTF. The CDR3 DNA is TGTGCCAGCAGTTTACTAGGACAGGTTGTTGATGGCTACACCTTC. Full variable domain (missing parts from reference TRBV5-4 and TRBJ1-2): ETGVTQSPTHLIKTRGQQVTLRCSSQSGHNTVSWYQQALGQGPQFIFQYYREEENGRGNFPPRFSGLQFPNYSSELNVNALELDDSALYLCASSLLGQVVDGYTFGSGTRLTVV.

V is TRBV27 and J is TRBJ2-4; perhaps TRBD1 as D (6 bases). V lost 2 bases and J 3 bases, leaving 11 bases between the germline ends. CDR1 and CDR2 (germline): MNHEY, SMNVEV (reference sequence). This CDR3 spans 15 amino acids. The CDR3 sequence: CASSLAGTLKNIQYF. In DNA form, the CDR3 reads TGTGCCAGCAGTTTAGCCGGGACACTCAAAAACATTCAGTACTTC.

This rearrangement joins TRBV11-2 to TRBJ2-1, with a tentative D call TRBD2 (6 bases). The CDR3 is 15 amino acids. V was shortened by 4 bases and J by 8 bases, with 18 bases between the two germline ends. The germline CDR1 and CDR2 sequences are SGHAT and FQNNGV. CDR3: CASSSAGLGGDEQFF. CDR3 bases: TGTGCCAGCAGCTCGGCGGGACTCGGCGGCGATGAGCAGTTCTTC.